A single sample gave rise to the 13 T cell receptor beta chains below, sequenced in a study of blood T cells in healthy people across ages. The second PCR ran roughly 7 to 12 cycles with a sample-barcoded 5' primer and J-beta primers. TCRdb passed the 5' RACE reads through MiXCR, listing each CDR3 protein once. The sample lists roughly 1,500,000 distinct CDR3 sequences, about 35% occurring once. The sequenced sample was blood. These TCRs come from a woman aged 30 to 39 in good health.

Details on this clonotype: A junction boundary mismatches the germline segment, possibly from a read error. The chain combines TRBV28 with TRBJ2-4; D is uncertain. The J call may be incorrect, as the DNA end agrees better with TRBJ2-5. Germline V gene lookup returns CDR1 MDHEN and CDR2 SYDVKM. The CDR3 runs to 13 residues. The CDR3 region is CASNLGSQETQYF. In nucleotides, the CDR3 is TGTGCCAGCAATTTAGGTTCCCAAGAGACCCAGTACTTC.

This clonotype came up a few times. The chain recombines TRBV5-1 with TRBJ2-7; the D gene is possibly TRBD2 (6 bases). This CDR3 comprises 15 residues. CDR1 is SGHRS and CDR2 is YFSETQ in the germline V gene. Trimming took 4 bases from V and 4 from J, leaving 18 bases between them. Here the CDR3 reads CASSPGRTPMYEQYF. The CDR3 DNA is TGCGCCAGCAGCCCGGGGAGGACTCCTATGTACGAGCAGTACTTC.

This clonotype appeared a few times. This may be a read error, as it is one base from a much larger clone. The rearrangement links TRBV29-1 to TRBJ2-3, with a weak D call TRBD2 (6 bases). Trimming shortened V by 4 bases and J by 3 bases, and 11 bases separated the two germline ends. The germline V gene has CDR1 SQVTM and CDR2 ANQGSEA. This CDR3 region has 13 residues. The CDR3 is CSVACGDTDTQYF. For the CDR3, the DNA is TGCAGCGTTGCTTGCGGGGATACAGATACGCAGTATTTT.

The chain has TRBV3-1 and TRBJ2-1; D possibly corresponds to TRBD2 (6 bases). The germline V and J ends were trimmed by 1 base and 6 bases, with 16 bases remaining between them. CDR1 LGHDT and CDR2 YNNKEL come from the germline V gene (reference sequence). CDR3 size: 16 residues. In DNA, the CDR3 is TGTGCCAGCAGCCAAGCAGGGAACCTCGGGGGCAATGAGCAGTTCTTC. This gives the protein CASSQAGNLGGNEQFF.

This chain uses TRBV7-9 with TRBJ1-6; D is ambiguous. The CDR3 runs 13 residues. Germline V CDR1 and CDR2: SEHNR, FQNEAQ (reference sequence). Trimming took off 10 bases at V and 7 bases at J, with 14 bases between the two ends. The CDR3 reads CATRRSGNSPLHF. The DNA of the CDR3 is TGTGCCACCCGGCGTAGCGGCAATTCACCCCTCCACTTT.

The gene calls are TRBV3-1 and TRBJ2-3, with D unclear. Germline-derived CDR1 and CDR2 are LGHDT and YNNKEL (reference sequence). Trimming shortened V by 0 bases and J by 6 bases, and 13 bases separated the two germline ends. The CDR3 covers 15 residues. The CDR3 is CASSQEPAALDTQYF. DNA for the CDR3: TGTGCCAGCAGCCAAGAGCCCGCGGCCCTTGATACGCAGTATTTT.

CDR3 in amino acids: CASRHTWTVANTGELFF. The CDR3 DNA reads as TGCGCCAGCAGGCATACCTGGACAGTGGCGAACACCGGGGAGCTGTTTTTT. The V call is TRBV5-1, the J call TRBJ2-2; the D gene is possibly TRBD1 (6 bases). Trimming cost V 5 bases and J 0 bases, with 17 bases left between them. This CDR3 has 17 amino acids. Germline CDR1 and CDR2: SGHRS and YFSETQ.

The table lists this clonotype with a few counts. The chain joins TRBV4-1 to TRBJ2-2, with no clear D. Per germline, CDR1 MGHRA and CDR2 YSYEKL. Trimming removed 1 base from V and 6 bases from J, with 9 bases in between. This CDR3 contains 14 residues. The CDR3 DNA reads TGCGCCAGCAGCCAAGTATTCCGGGCCGGGGAGCTGTTTTTT. It encodes CASSQVFRAGELFF.

This clonotype was recorded at least ten times. The CDR3 sequence: CSVEWRVGSEQYF. CDR3 in DNA: TGCAGCGTTGAATGGAGGGTAGGGAGCGAGCAGTACTTC. The chain is built from TRBV29-1 and TRBJ2-7, with D perhaps TRBD2 (6 bases). Per germline, CDR1 SQVTM and CDR2 ANQGSEA. Trimming shortened V by 2 bases and J by 6 bases, and 14 bases separated the two germline ends. The CDR3 is made up of 13 amino acids.

In its sample, this clonotype was seen a few times. V usage is TRBV6-5 and J usage is TRBJ2-7; no clear D. Trimming cost V 6 bases and J 3 bases, with 6 bases left between them. Germline assignment: CDR1 MNHEY and CDR2 SVGAGI. The CDR3 has 11 amino acids. The CDR3 DNA sequence: TGTGCCAGCAGGGCCCTCTACGAGCAGTACTTC. Residues: CASRALYEQYF.

The chain uses TRBV20-1 and TRBJ2-1; 10 bases line up with TRBD1. The germline V gene has CDR1 DFQATT and CDR2 SNEGSKA (reference sequence). V trimming: 3 bases; J trimming: 5 bases; junction bases outside the gene matches: 10. CDR3 length: 16 amino acids. CDR3 DNA sequence: TGCAGTGCTAGTTCACGAACCGGGACAGGGGACAATGAGCAGTTCTTC. Residues: CSASSRTGTGDNEQFF.

CDR3 residues: CASSRIQGGEAQYF. CDR3 nucleotides: TGTGCCAGCTCACGAATACAAGGGGGAGAGGCCCAGTACTTC. The chain combines TRBV18 with TRBJ2-7; D is possibly TRBD1 (6 bases). This CDR3 region has 14 residues. With 4 bases removed from V and 10 bases from J, the gap between germline ends came to 20 bases. Per germline, CDR1 KGHSH and CDR2 LQKENI.

V usage is TRBV9 and J usage is TRBJ1-3, with 8 bases lining up with TRBD1. Trimming cost V 1 base and J 2 bases; bases outside gene matches: 2. This CDR3 contains 15 residues. CDR1 is SGDLS and CDR2 is YYNGEE in the germline V gene. CDR3 amino acids: CASSVQGAAGNTIYF. The CDR3 DNA reads TGTGCCAGCAGCGTACAGGGGGCCGCTGGAAACACCATATATTTT.